One sample yielded the 32 T cell receptor beta chains listed below, sequenced in a study of T cell responses to AZD1222 COVID-19 vaccine. Clones were read by immunoSEQ multiplex PCR, and TCRdb kept only the in-frame ones, dropping some. The sample shows 70,000 to 95,000 clones, 75% to 90% of them seen only once. The sequenced sample was peripheral blood, obtained 28 days after the second AZD1222 dose. These receptors came from an adult who received the AZD1222 COVID-19 vaccine.

The rearrangement joins TRBV19 to TRBJ2-7; D is ambiguous. Germline V lookup: CDR1 LNHDA, CDR2 SQIVND (reference sequence). V lost 10 bases and J 3 bases, leaving 16 bases between the germline ends. The CDR3 consists of 13 residues. CDR3 in amino acids: CATSGWVGYEQYF. CDR3 bases: TGTGCCACCAGTGGGTGGGTAGGCTACGAGCAGTACTTC.

V usage is TRBV9 and J usage is TRBJ1-4; 8 nucleotides line up with TRBD1. Looked up from germline, CDR1 is SGDLS and CDR2 is YYNGEE. The CDR3 length is 14 residues. The V segment lost 4 bases and the J segment 8 bases; nucleotides outside the gene matches: 7. CDR3 residues: CASSHSRQGEKLFF. The CDR3 DNA is TGTGCCAGCAGCCACTCCCGACAGGGGGAAAAACTGTTTTTT.

In this sample, this clone turned up once. This sequence joins TRBV5-1 and TRBJ1-6; unclear D gene. V lost 0 bases to trimming and J lost 7 bases, with 17 bases between them. Germline V CDR1 and CDR2: SGHRS, YFSETQ. The CDR3 consists of 17 residues. This chain's CDR3 is CASSLGTPGLWNSPLHF. Here the CDR3 DNA reads TGCGCCAGCAGCTTGGGAACCCCCGGGCTGTGGAATTCACCCCTCCACTTT.

The table lists this clone with a count of one. V is TRBV30 and J is TRBJ1-2; D is possibly TRBD1 (5 bases). The germline CDR1 and CDR2 sequences are GTSNPN and SVGIG (reference sequence). There are 15 residues in the CDR3. The V end lost 4 bases, the J end lost 8 bases, and 23 bases lay between the germline ends. The CDR3 reads CAWKGRLRDVKGYTF. CDR3 DNA sequence: TGTGCCTGGAAGGGGAGACTCCGCGACGTAAAAGGCTACACCTTC.

This clone came up once. This rearrangement joins TRBV27 to TRBJ1-2, with TRBD1 as a possible D gene (5 bases). Germline V lookup: CDR1 MNHEY, CDR2 SMNVEV (reference sequence). Deletions cut 4 bases from V and 14 bases from J, with 17 bases between. This CDR3 is built from 12 residues. The chain's CDR3 is CASSSLGVSLTF. As DNA, the CDR3 is TGTGCCAGCAGTTCCCTAGGGGTCAGTCTAACCTTC.

The rearrangement joins TRBV7-2 to TRBJ2-2; D is undetermined. Germline V gene lookup returns CDR1 SGHTA and CDR2 FQGNSA. There are 12 residues in the CDR3. V gave up 0 bases and J gave up 13 bases, with 9 bases separating them. CDR3 sequence: CASSLARTGLFF. The CDR3 DNA reads as TGTGCCAGCAGCTTAGCCCGGACCGGGCTGTTTTTT.

The genes are TRBV18 and TRBJ2-7; D unresolved. The CDR3 contains 14 residues. Germline loops: CDR1 KGHSH, CDR2 LQKENI. V lost 4 bases to trimming and J lost 2 bases, with 12 bases between them. The CDR3 coding sequence is TGTGCCAGCTCACTTACCCTTGGGACCTACGAGCAGTACTTC. Protein product: CASSLTLGTYEQYF.

The V and J genes are TRBV6-4 and TRBJ2-2; the match to TRBD2 covers 11 bases. CDR3 length: 14 residues. Germline V lookup: CDR1 MRHNA, CDR2 SNTAGT. Trimming cost V 6 bases and J 3 bases; bases outside gene matches: 0. The CDR3 spells CASRLAGDTGELFF. The CDR3 nucleotides read TGTGCCAGCAGACTAGCGGGAGACACCGGGGAGCTGTTTTTT.

The gene calls are TRBV6-1 and TRBJ2-7, with D tentatively TRBD1 (5 bases). The CDR3 totals 15 residues. Germline loops: CDR1 MNHNS, CDR2 SASEGT. V was clipped by 3 bases and J by 1 base, with 13 bases between them. In DNA form, the CDR3 reads TGTGCCAGCAGTGAGGGGCCGGGTTCGTCCTACGAGCAGTACTTC. Its protein is CASSEGPGSSYEQYF.

The genes are TRBV7-9 and TRBJ1-5, with TRBD1 as a possible D gene (5 bases). CDR1 is SEHNR and CDR2 is FQNEAQ in the germline V gene (reference sequence). V lost 4 bases to trimming and J lost 7 bases, with 8 bases between them. The CDR3 sequence is 12 residues long. The CDR3 spells CASSWGSQPQHF. DNA for the CDR3: TGTGCCAGCAGCTGGGGGTCGCAGCCCCAGCATTTT.

This clone has only one observation. The J gene is TRBJ2-1, the V gene TRBV4-2; TRBD2 agrees at 8 bases. Trimming took 7 bases from V and 2 from J; bases not matched to a gene: 7. CDR1 and CDR2 from the germline V gene are LGHNA and YNFKEQ. This CDR3 spans 15 amino acids. Here the CDR3 reads CASNNLAGPYNEQFF. The CDR3 DNA is TGTGCCAGCAACAATCTAGCGGGCCCCTACAATGAGCAGTTCTTC.

The chain couples TRBV6-4 to TRBJ2-3, with 7 bases aligning to TRBD2. This CDR3 is 14 amino acids long. The J segment lost 2 bases and the V segment lost 6 bases, leaving 5 bases of the junction unmatched. Per germline, CDR1 MRHNA and CDR2 SNTAGT. Here the CDR3 DNA reads TGTGCCAGCAGCGCTGGGAGGGACACAGATACGCAGTATTTT. Encoded protein: CASSAGRDTDTQYF.

This rearrangement joins TRBV7-9 to TRBJ1-4; 9 bases match TRBD1. This CDR3 has 16 amino acids. V shed 4 bases, J shed 2 bases, and the junction held 5 bases outside the gene matches. CDR1 is SEHNR and CDR2 is FQNEAQ in the germline V gene (reference sequence). CDR3 DNA sequence: TGTGCCAGCAGCTCGGGACAGGGAAGCACTAATGAAAAACTGTTTTTT. It codes for CASSSGQGSTNEKLFF.

V usage is TRBV5-4 and J usage is TRBJ1-2; D perhaps matches TRBD1 (6 bases). CDR1 and CDR2 (germline): SGHNT, YYREEE (reference sequence). Trimming took 3 bases from V and 3 from J, leaving 15 bases between them. The CDR3 sequence is 15 residues long. This chain's CDR3 is CASSWDPGEHYGYTF. As DNA, the CDR3 is TGTGCCAGCAGCTGGGACCCAGGGGAACACTATGGCTACACCTTC.

This chain links TRBV30 with TRBJ1-4; TRBD1 matches at 7 bases. Trimming took 3 bases from V and 5 from J; bases not matched to a gene: 6. This CDR3 spans 14 amino acids. The germline CDR1 and CDR2 sequences are GTSNPN and SVGIG (reference sequence). The chain's CDR3 is CAWRESGGNEKLFF. CDR3 DNA: TGTGCCTGGAGAGAGTCAGGGGGGAATGAAAAACTGTTTTTT.

The chain employs TRBV3-1 (or the pseudogene TRBV3-2) and TRBJ1-2, with 7 bases lining up with TRBD1. This CDR3 spans 15 amino acids. After removal of 2 bases from V and 8 bases from J, the junction contained 11 bases not matched to a gene. Per germline, CDR1 LGHDT and CDR2 YNNKEL (reference sequence). The CDR3 loop reads CASSQNPDRLAGYTF. The DNA of the CDR3 is TGTGCCAGCAGCCAAAACCCGGACAGGTTAGCGGGCTACACCTTC.

The V and J genes are TRBV3-1 (or the pseudogene TRBV3-2) and TRBJ1-1; no clear D. CDR1 is LGHDT, CDR2 YNNKEL, per germline (reference sequence). Between the trimmed V and J ends, which lost 4 bases and 3 bases, there was a span of 15 bases. This CDR3 spans 15 amino acids. The CDR3 nucleotides are TGTGCCAGCAGCCGGTTCTTGGGCTTCGACACTGAAGCTTTCTTT. Translation: CASSRFLGFDTEAFF.

The V gene is TRBV12-3 or TRBV12-4, the J gene TRBJ1-1; D unresolved. Trimming pared 3 bases from V and 1 base from J, leaving 3 bases between. The CDR3 contains 12 residues. The CDR3 nucleotides read TGTGCCAGCAGTTTTAAGAACACTGAAGCTTTCTTT. Amino acids: CASSFKNTEAFF.

V gene TRBV18 combines with J gene TRBJ1-1; D is undetermined. The CDR3 runs 14 residues. Looked up from germline, CDR1 is KGHSH and CDR2 is LQKENI. V was pared by 3 bases and J by 1 base, with 9 bases between. The CDR3 loop reads CASSPYQENTEAFF. CDR3 nucleotides: TGTGCCAGCTCACCCTACCAGGAGAACACTGAAGCTTTCTTT.

This chain links TRBV2 with TRBJ1-5, with D perhaps matching TRBD1 (5 bases). Germline V CDR1 and CDR2: SNHLY, FYNNEI. V lost 10 bases, J lost 0 bases, and 13 bases lay in between. The CDR3 runs to 14 residues. As DNA, the CDR3 is TGTGCCATCTCCCAGGGTCATAGCAATCAGCCCCAGCATTTT. Residues: CAISQGHSNQPQHF.

The chain couples TRBV11-1 to TRBJ1-6; tentative D call: TRBD1 (5 bases). Between the trimmed V and J ends, which lost 2 bases and 7 bases, there was a span of 6 bases. Germline CDR1 and CDR2: SGHAT and FQDESV (reference sequence). The CDR3 is made up of 13 amino acids. In DNA form, the CDR3 reads TGTGCCAGCAGCTTAAGGGGCAATTCACCCCTCCACTTT. As protein: CASSLRGNSPLHF.

V is TRBV25-1 and J is TRBJ2-1; 10 bases map to TRBD1. J gave up 4 bases and V 0 bases, and 9 bases lay outside the gene matches. The CDR3 totals 18 residues. From germline, CDR1 is MGHDK and CDR2 SYGVNS. CDR3 sequence: CASSEYGWDRGIYNEQFF. Written as DNA, the CDR3 is TGTGCCAGCAGTGAATATGGTTGGGACAGGGGAATTTACAATGAGCAGTTCTTC.

Worth noting for this clone: This sample includes further DNA sequences coding for the same CDR3. The chain combines TRBV12-3 or TRBV12-4 with TRBJ2-7; D is undetermined. V lost 4 bases and J lost 3, with 4 bases in between. This CDR3 spans 11 amino acids. The CDR3 loop reads CASSSGYEQYF. CDR3 DNA sequence: TGTGCCAGCAGTTCGGGCTACGAGCAGTACTTC.

The CDR3 DNA sequence: TGTGCCAGCTCAGGATCCGGGACCCTCCCCTCCGAGCAGTACTTC. This gives the protein CASSGSGTLPSEQYF. The V and J genes are TRBV18 and TRBJ2-7; D may be TRBD1 or TRBD2 (5 bases each). V was shortened by 5 bases and J by 6 bases, with 20 bases between the two germline ends. From germline, CDR1 is KGHSH and CDR2 LQKENI. CDR3 length: 15 amino acids.

The rearrangement joins TRBV30 to TRBJ2-2; 8 bases fit TRBD1. The CDR3 sequence is 18 residues long. The J segment lost 0 bases and the V segment lost 1 base, leaving 10 bases of the junction unmatched. Germline V CDR1 and CDR2: GTSNPN, SVGIG (reference sequence). CDR3 bases: TGTGCCTGGAGTGGATCTCCGGGACAGGCGCCGAACACCGGGGAGCTGTTTTTT. Its protein is CAWSGSPGQAPNTGELFF.

In its sample, this clone was seen once. The chain recombines TRBV3-1 (or the pseudogene TRBV3-2) with TRBJ2-1, with 9 bases lining up with TRBD2. J lost 10 bases, V lost 0 bases, and 10 bases had no gene match. The V gene's germline CDR1 is LGHDT and CDR2 YNNKEL (reference sequence). The CDR3 totals 16 residues. In nucleotides, the CDR3 is TGTGCCAGCAGCCAAGATGCCCTAGCGGGGAGGAGAGAGCAGTTCTTC. Amino acids: CASSQDALAGRREQFF.

The chain is built from TRBV9 and TRBJ2-7, with 7 bases lining up with TRBD1. The CDR3 is 14 residues long. Germline CDR1 and CDR2: SGDLS and YYNGEE. V gave up 0 bases and J gave up 6 bases; unmatched junction bases: 6. The DNA for the CDR3 is TGTGCCAGCAGCGTAGCAGGGGGAGTGGGCGAGCAGTACTTC. This sequence encodes CASSVAGGVGEQYF.

V is TRBV2 and J is TRBJ2-3; D ambiguous. Trimming removed 6 bases at V and 0 bases at J, with 13 bases between. This CDR3 spans 15 amino acids. In germline, CDR1 is SNHLY, CDR2 FYNNEI. The CDR3 DNA follows: TGTGCCAGCAGCCCCCAATGGGGTAGCACAGATACGCAGTATTTT. This gives the protein CASSPQWGSTDTQYF.

The chain recombines TRBV10-3 with TRBJ1-5, with a weak D call TRBD1 (5 bases). Trimming took 2 bases from V and 2 from J, leaving 13 bases between them. The germline CDR1 and CDR2 sequences are ENHRY and SYGVKD. CDR3 length equals 16 residues. The CDR3 sequence: CAISEGRGRGNQPQHF. In DNA, the CDR3 is TGTGCCATCAGTGAGGGGAGGGGCCGTGGCAATCAGCCCCAGCATTTT.

This sequence joins TRBV12-3 or TRBV12-4 and TRBJ2-2; D not resolved. Trimming cost V 6 bases and J 2 bases, with 1 base left between them. CDR3 length: 11 residues. CDR3 DNA: TGTGCCAGCAGAAACACCGGGGAGCTGTTTTTT. Amino acid sequence: CASRNTGELFF.

This clone was detected only once. The chain uses TRBV2 and TRBJ2-7, with D possibly TRBD1 on 6 matching bases. The germline V gene has CDR1 SNHLY and CDR2 FYNNEI. The CDR3 has 13 residues. V gave up 10 bases and J gave up 0 bases, with 13 bases separating them. The CDR3: CAIGGQRSYEQYF. The CDR3 DNA reads as TGTGCCATAGGAGGACAGCGCTCCTACGAGCAGTACTTC.

This chain links TRBV13 with TRBJ1-1, with 11 bases fitting TRBD1. The germline V gene encodes CDR1 PRHDT and CDR2 FYEKMQ (reference sequence). J gave up 8 bases and V 5 bases, and 16 bases lay outside the gene matches. CDR3 length equals 17 residues. The CDR3 DNA is TGTGCCAGCAGCGACCAAGGCGGTGGACAGGGGGCGCGGGAAGCTTTCTTT. Protein: CASSDQGGGQGAREAFF.